Sequencing of this T cell receptor (beta chain) was carried out in a study of molecular identifiers for immune sequencing clone quantification. Looking at the study overall: Five aliquots were made in replicates from the RNA of approximately 22,000 or 94,000 naive CD8 cells, and four were sequenced. Study-wide findings and caveats: Over 98% of effector molecules, but under 1% in naive cells, were held by clones with more than 20 RNA copies. Jurkat TCR RNA that was spiked in from one cell was reportedly detectable among some 1 million naive cells.

The bulk TCR libraries were made with methods described before and with listed TCR primers. TCRdb reprocessed the PCR reads via MiXCR and lists one record per CDR3 protein. The profile covers roughly 630,000 distinct CDR3 sequences, with over 25% appearing a single time and about 0.8% taken by the ten largest. The CDR3 contains 12 residues. Per germline, CDR1 SQVTM and CDR2 ANQGSEA. This clonotype was counted only a few times. The antigen remains undetermined. Its ends do not fully match the called genes, so a read error is possible. The TCR sequence derives from a human donor in good health. Some libraries in this study had Jurkat cell RNA spiked in. The chain carries TRBV29-1 and TRBJ2-7, with 7 bases aligning to TRBD1. Sequenced: naive CD8+ T cells from blood, with Jurkat cell RNA spiked in. The subset: FACS-sorted CD8+CD4-CCR7+CD45RA+ naive T cells. The CDR3 loop is CSVRDRPYAQYF. The CDR3 nucleotides read TGCAGCGTCCGGGACAGACCCTACGCGCAGTACTTC.